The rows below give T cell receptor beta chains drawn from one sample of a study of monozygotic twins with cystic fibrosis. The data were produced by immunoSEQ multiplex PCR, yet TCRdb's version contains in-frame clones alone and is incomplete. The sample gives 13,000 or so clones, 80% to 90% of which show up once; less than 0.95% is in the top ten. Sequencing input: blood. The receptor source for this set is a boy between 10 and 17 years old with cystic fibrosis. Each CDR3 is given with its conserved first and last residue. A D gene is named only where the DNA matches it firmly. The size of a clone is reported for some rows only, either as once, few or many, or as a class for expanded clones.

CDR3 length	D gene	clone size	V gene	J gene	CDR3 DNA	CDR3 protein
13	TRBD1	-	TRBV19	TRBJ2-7	TGTGCCTGCGGACAGGGGCCATCCTACGAGCAGTACTTC	CACGQGPSYEQYF
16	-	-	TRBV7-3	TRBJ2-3	TGTGCCAGCAGCTTAGGGGCGGGGGCGAACACAGATACGCAGTATTTT	CASSLGAGANTDTQYF
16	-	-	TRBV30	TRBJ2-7	TGTGCCTCAGCCGGGACCCGGTCGATTATAGCCTACGAGCAGTACTTC	CASAGTRSIIAYEQYF
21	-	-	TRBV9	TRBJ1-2	TGTGCCAGCAGCGTGACCGCGCGACCCGGCAGGAGCTCCTCTTTTAACTATGGCTACACCTTC	CASSVTARPGRSSSFNYGYTF
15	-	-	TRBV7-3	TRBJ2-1	TGTGCCAGCAGCCCCCGTTGGGGGGATTACAATGAGCAGTTCTTC	CASSPRWGDYNEQFF
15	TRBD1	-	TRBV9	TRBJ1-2	TGTGCCAGCAGAGCGACAGGGGCTAGACTTGAGAGCTACACCTTC	CASRATGARLESYTF
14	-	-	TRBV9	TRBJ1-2	TGTGCCAGCAGCCGTGACAGCCTTGACTATGGCTACACCTTC	CASSRDSLDYGYTF
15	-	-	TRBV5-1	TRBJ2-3	TGCGCCAGCAGCTTGGCCGCAGGGTTGGTTGATACGCAGTATTTT	CASSLAAGLVDTQYF
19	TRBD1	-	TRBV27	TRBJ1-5	TGTGCCAGCGCGACTTGGGACAGGGAAAAGCAGAGCGGCAATCAGCCCCAGCATTTT	CASATWDREKQSGNQPQHF
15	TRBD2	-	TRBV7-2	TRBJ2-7	TGTGCCAGCAGCTTAGATCCTAGCGGATACTACGAGCAGTACTTC	CASSLDPSGYYEQYF
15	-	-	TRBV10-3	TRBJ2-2	TGTGCCATCAGTCGGGGGTATCAGGGGTCCGGGGAGCTGTTTTTT	CAISRGYQGSGELFF
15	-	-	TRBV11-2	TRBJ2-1	TGTGCCAGCAGTTCGTCGCGGGGCTCCTACAATGAGCAGTTCTTC	CASSSSRGSYNEQFF
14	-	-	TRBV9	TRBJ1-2	TGTGCCAGCAGTCTTAACCTTGGTCGCGCGGGCTACACCTTC	CASSLNLGRAGYTF
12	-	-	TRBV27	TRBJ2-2	TGTGCCAGCAGTTTTATCCCCGGGGAGCTGTTTTTT	CASSFIPGELFF
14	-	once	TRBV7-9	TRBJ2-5	TGTGCCAGCAGCTCGATAACATTCCAAGAGACCCAGTACTTC	CASSSITFQETQYF
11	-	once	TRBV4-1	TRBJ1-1	TGCGCCAGCAGCCAAGAAAAGGGGGCTTTCTTT	CASSQEKGAFF
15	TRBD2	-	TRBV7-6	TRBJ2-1	TGTGCCAGCAGCTTTACTAGCGGGGGTTACAATGAGCAGTTCTTC	CASSFTSGGYNEQFF
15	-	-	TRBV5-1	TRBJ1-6	TGCGCCAGCAGCTTGGGGGAGGTCGGTAATTCACCCCTCCACTTT	CASSLGEVGNSPLHF
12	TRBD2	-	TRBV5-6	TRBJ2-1	TGTGCCAGCAGCCTGGGGGGGACTGAGCAGTTCTTC	CASSLGGTEQFF
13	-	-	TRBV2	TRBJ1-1	TGTGCCAGCAGGAGAGGAGAATCCACTGAAGCTTTCTTT	CASRRGESTEAFF
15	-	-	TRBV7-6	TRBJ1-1	TGTGCCAGCAGCTTAGACGGCCCTAGCGGGACTGAAGCTTTCTTT	CASSLDGPSGTEAFF
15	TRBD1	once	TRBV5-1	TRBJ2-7	TGCGCCAGCAGCTCGGGACAGGGGCTCTCCTACGAGCAGTACTTC	CASSSGQGLSYEQYF
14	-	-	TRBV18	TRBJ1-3	TGTGCCAGCTCACCACATATTACTGGAAACACCATATATTTT	CASSPHITGNTIYF
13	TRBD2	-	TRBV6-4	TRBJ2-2	TGTGCCAGCAGTGACGGGGGGGCCGGGGAGCTGTTTTTT	CASSDGGAGELFF
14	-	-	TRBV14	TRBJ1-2	TGTGCCAGCAGCCAAGGGCACAGTAACTATGGCTACACCTTC	CASSQGHSNYGYTF